This record covers a single T cell receptor (beta chain). Antigen specificity is unknown. The data stem from a study of shared clonotypes between healthy human individuals. Overall study context: Each donor's CD8 memory used one plate, CD8 naive two, each CD4 subset three.

Study observations and caveats: Clonotype sharing among donors likely depends on sequencing depth.

Each replicate PCR on the sorted subsets used 200 to 250 ng DNA (around 30,000 T cell genomes). Method: immunoSEQ multiplex PCR; TCRdb's copy keeps in-frame clones and lacks some. Among more than 2 million clones listed, about 95% were seen once. Sequenced material: naive CD4+ T cells sorted from blood. The subset was: CD45RA+ positively selected. The sequence was obtained from a man aged 18-30 years in good health.

CDR3 in amino acids: CASSPPTLQGLYTEAFF. DNA of the CDR3: TGTGCCAGCTCACCACCGACGCTACAGGGGCTATACACTGAAGCTTTCTTT. The chain combines TRBV18 with TRBJ1-1, with 7 bases matching TRBD1. V shed 0 bases and J 3 bases; nucleotides not matched to a gene: 10. This CDR3 has 17 residues. CDR1 KGHSH and CDR2 LQKENI come from the germline V gene.